The rows below give T cell receptor beta chains drawn from one sample of a study of blood T cell repertoires in COVID-19. Some clones are missing from TCRdb's copy, which holds only in-frame ones; the method was immunoSEQ multiplex PCR. Here the sample spans a few hundred thousand clones, roughly 88% being singletons. The sample comprised peripheral blood. The receptors stem from a woman aged 50 to 60 with acute or convalescent COVID-19. CDR3s include the opening cysteine and the closing phenylalanine or tryptophan. Each record gives: V gene, D gene, clone size, J gene, CDR3 DNA, CDR3 protein. The D gene is left open where the match is weak. Size values are once, few and many counts, or a class for expanded clones, and some rows have none.

V gene: TRBV10-3; D gene: TRBD1; clone size: NA; J gene: TRBJ1-4; CDR3 DNA: TGTGCCATCAGGGGACAGGGAGATGAAAAACTGTTTTTT; CDR3 protein: CAIRGQGDEKLFF
V gene: TRBV7-8; D gene: NA; clone size: once; J gene: TRBJ2-7; CDR3 DNA: TGTGCCAGCAGCTTAGATTATCGTTTCTCCTACGAGCAGTACTTC; CDR3 protein: CASSLDYRFSYEQYF
V gene: TRBV29-1; D gene: NA; clone size: NA; J gene: TRBJ1-2; CDR3 DNA: TGCAGCGTTGAGGCAGGGGTCGGCTATGGCTACACCTTC; CDR3 protein: CSVEAGVGYGYTF
V gene: TRBV11-2; D gene: NA; clone size: NA; J gene: TRBJ2-3; CDR3 DNA: TGTGCCAGCAGCCCACTCGGAATCTCTGGAGGGGTGCAGTATTTT; CDR3 protein: CASSPLGISGGVQYF
V gene: TRBV29-1; D gene: TRBD1; clone size: NA; J gene: TRBJ1-1; CDR3 DNA: TGCAGCGTTGGCCGTGGACAGGGCGACACTGAAGCTTTCTTT; CDR3 protein: CSVGRGQGDTEAFF
V gene: TRBV7-8; D gene: NA; clone size: NA; J gene: TRBJ1-2; CDR3 DNA: TGTGCCAGCAGCTCCTCCCGTGGCCACTATGGCTACACCTTC; CDR3 protein: CASSSSRGHYGYTF
V gene: TRBV15; D gene: NA; clone size: few; J gene: TRBJ1-1; CDR3 DNA: TGTGCCACCAGCAGAGATCTGGGGGGGACTGAAGCTTTCTTT; CDR3 protein: CATSRDLGGTEAFF
V gene: TRBV9; D gene: TRBD1; clone size: NA; J gene: TRBJ1-5; CDR3 DNA: TGTGCCAGCAGCGTGGGGACAGCTAGCAATCAGCCCCAGCATTTT; CDR3 protein: CASSVGTASNQPQHF
V gene: TRBV25-1; D gene: NA; clone size: NA; J gene: TRBJ2-1; CDR3 DNA: TGTGCCAGCAGTGCCTACGAGGCAGCCTACAATGAGCAGTTCTTC; CDR3 protein: CASSAYEAAYNEQFF
V gene: TRBV3-1/TRBV3-2; D gene: NA; clone size: NA; J gene: TRBJ2-5; CDR3 DNA: TGTGCCAGCAGCCAAGGCCACTCGGGTGGAGAGACCCAGTACTTC; CDR3 protein: CASSQGHSGGETQYF
V gene: TRBV3-1/TRBV3-2; D gene: TRBD2; clone size: NA; J gene: TRBJ2-3; CDR3 DNA: TGTGCCAGCAGCCCCGGACTAGCGGGGGATACGCAGTATTTT; CDR3 protein: CASSPGLAGDTQYF
V gene: TRBV7-3; D gene: NA; clone size: NA; J gene: TRBJ1-1; CDR3 DNA: TGTGCCAGCAGCTTATATATGAACACTGAAGCTTTCTTT; CDR3 protein: CASSLYMNTEAFF
V gene: TRBV27; D gene: TRBD1; clone size: once; J gene: TRBJ2-5; CDR3 DNA: TGTGCCAGCAGTTCCGGACAGGAGGTGGAGCAAGAGACCCAGTACTTC; CDR3 protein: CASSSGQEVEQETQYF
V gene: TRBV14; D gene: NA; clone size: NA; J gene: TRBJ2-3; CDR3 DNA: TGTGCCAGCGGCGGGGCCTGGCAGTATTTT; CDR3 protein: CASGGAWQYF
V gene: TRBV4-3; D gene: NA; clone size: NA; J gene: TRBJ2-7; CDR3 DNA: TGCGCCAGCAGCCCCTTTGTGGCTCTACCGCGGGAGCAGTACTTC; CDR3 protein: CASSPFVALPREQYF
V gene: TRBV6-2/TRBV6-3; D gene: TRBD1; clone size: NA; J gene: TRBJ2-7; CDR3 DNA: TGTGCCAGCAGTTACCGGGACAGACCTTACTACGAGCAGTACTTC; CDR3 protein: CASSYRDRPYYEQYF
V gene: TRBV7-2; D gene: NA; clone size: NA; J gene: TRBJ2-3; CDR3 DNA: TGTGCCAGCAGCTTAGCTGGAGGAGATACGCAGTATTTT; CDR3 protein: CASSLAGGDTQYF
V gene: TRBV5-3; D gene: TRBD1; clone size: NA; J gene: TRBJ2-3; CDR3 DNA: TGTGCCAGAAAGCCCCCTTTCTACGGGACAGGGGGTTCTGATACGCAGTATTTT; CDR3 protein: CARKPPFYGTGGSDTQYF
V gene: TRBV7-9; D gene: NA; clone size: NA; J gene: TRBJ2-5; CDR3 DNA: TGTGCCAGCAGAAACCCAGCGGGCGGACAAGAGACCCAGTACTTC; CDR3 protein: CASRNPAGGQETQYF
V gene: TRBV28; D gene: NA; clone size: NA; J gene: TRBJ1-5; CDR3 DNA: TGTGCCAGCAGTACCCCTGGGGCCCCGAGAGGCAATCAGCCCCAGCATTTT; CDR3 protein: CASSTPGAPRGNQPQHF
V gene: TRBV5-1; D gene: TRBD1; clone size: few; J gene: TRBJ2-1; CDR3 DNA: TGCGCCAGCAGCCGTTTTGGACAGGGGGAACAATACAATGAGCAGTTCTTC; CDR3 protein: CASSRFGQGEQYNEQFF
V gene: TRBV11-2; D gene: TRBD2; clone size: NA; J gene: TRBJ2-2; CDR3 DNA: TGTGCCAGCAGCTTACTCGGACTAGCCGGGGAGCTGTTTTTT; CDR3 protein: CASSLLGLAGELFF
V gene: TRBV19; D gene: NA; clone size: NA; J gene: TRBJ2-7; CDR3 DNA: TGTGCCAGTAGCGGGCAGGGGTGGAAGGAGCAGTACTTC; CDR3 protein: CASSGQGWKEQYF
V gene: TRBV9; D gene: TRBD2; clone size: NA; J gene: TRBJ2-7; CDR3 DNA: TGTGCCAGCAGCGTAGCAGCGGGAGAAGGATACGAGCAGTACTTC; CDR3 protein: CASSVAAGEGYEQYF
V gene: TRBV24-1; D gene: TRBD1; clone size: NA; J gene: TRBJ2-1; CDR3 DNA: TGTGCCACCAGTGATCAAACAGGGGGCGCCTCCTACAATGAGCAGTTCTTC; CDR3 protein: CATSDQTGGASYNEQFF
V gene: TRBV18; D gene: NA; clone size: NA; J gene: TRBJ1-4; CDR3 DNA: TGTGCCAGCTCACCGCCAGGGCTAAAGGAAAAACTGTTTTTT; CDR3 protein: CASSPPGLKEKLFF
V gene: TRBV28; D gene: NA; clone size: once; J gene: TRBJ1-5; CDR3 DNA: TGTGCCAGCAGTCAACAAGGGGGGCCCCAGCATTTT; CDR3 protein: CASSQQGGPQHF
V gene: TRBV6-5; D gene: NA; clone size: few; J gene: TRBJ1-2; CDR3 DNA: TGTGCCAGCTTTGCGCTGAACTATGGCTACACCTTC; CDR3 protein: CASFALNYGYTF
V gene: TRBV24-1; D gene: NA; clone size: NA; J gene: TRBJ2-7; CDR3 DNA: TGTGCCACCAGTGATCCCCAGGGGTTCGAGCAGTACTTC; CDR3 protein: CATSDPQGFEQYF
V gene: TRBV14; D gene: TRBD1; clone size: NA; J gene: TRBJ1-2; CDR3 DNA: TGTGCCAGCAGCCAACTACAGGGGGCGCGTGACTATGGCTACACCTTC; CDR3 protein: CASSQLQGARDYGYTF
V gene: TRBV7-3; D gene: TRBD1; clone size: NA; J gene: TRBJ2-1; CDR3 DNA: TGTGCCAGCAGTACCGGACAGGGGACCTACAATGAGCAGTTCTTC; CDR3 protein: CASSTGQGTYNEQFF
V gene: TRBV9; D gene: NA; clone size: NA; J gene: TRBJ2-6; CDR3 DNA: TGTGCCAGCAGCGTAGCGACACTCTCTGGGGCCAACGTCCTGACTTTC; CDR3 protein: CASSVATLSGANVLTF
V gene: TRBV28; D gene: TRBD1; clone size: NA; J gene: TRBJ1-1; CDR3 DNA: TGTGCCAGCAGTCCCCGGACAGGGTTGTATTTTAACACTGAAGCTTTCTTT; CDR3 protein: CASSPRTGLYFNTEAFF
V gene: TRBV28; D gene: TRBD1; clone size: once; J gene: TRBJ1-1; CDR3 DNA: TGTGCCAGCAATAGGGGGCGCGTCACTGAAGCTTTCTTT; CDR3 protein: CASNRGRVTEAFF
V gene: TRBV9; D gene: TRBD2; clone size: NA; J gene: TRBJ2-1; CDR3 DNA: TGTGCCAGCGGTGTCAGCGGGGCTGTCAATGAGCAGTTCTTC; CDR3 protein: CASGVSGAVNEQFF
V gene: TRBV30; D gene: NA; clone size: NA; J gene: TRBJ1-2; CDR3 DNA: TGTGCCTGGATTGCTACACGGTGGGGCAGGGGCTACACCTTC; CDR3 protein: CAWIATRWGRGYTF
V gene: TRBV24-1; D gene: NA; clone size: NA; J gene: TRBJ2-3; CDR3 DNA: TGTGCCACCAGTGATCGTCTAGAATACTACGACACAGATACGCAGTATTTT; CDR3 protein: CATSDRLEYYDTDTQYF
V gene: TRBV7-9; D gene: NA; clone size: NA; J gene: TRBJ1-2; CDR3 DNA: TGTGCCAGCAGCTTAGGACAGCTAGATGGCTACACCTTC; CDR3 protein: CASSLGQLDGYTF
V gene: TRBV27; D gene: TRBD1; clone size: NA; J gene: TRBJ1-2; CDR3 DNA: TGTGCCAGCAGTCCCCGACAGGGGGAGGGCTATGGCTACACCTTC; CDR3 protein: CASSPRQGEGYGYTF
V gene: TRBV9; D gene: NA; clone size: NA; J gene: TRBJ1-2; CDR3 DNA: TGTGCCAGCAGCCCCCAGGGAAGGTCGGATGGCTACACCTTC; CDR3 protein: CASSPQGRSDGYTF
V gene: TRBV5-1; D gene: NA; clone size: NA; J gene: TRBJ2-1; CDR3 DNA: TGCGCCAGCAGCCTTGGGACTGACAATGAGCAGTTCTTC; CDR3 protein: CASSLGTDNEQFF
V gene: TRBV10-3; D gene: TRBD1; clone size: NA; J gene: TRBJ1-3; CDR3 DNA: TGTGCCATCAGTGAGAAAGGGACAGGGTCTGCCTCTGGAAACACCATATATTTT; CDR3 protein: CAISEKGTGSASGNTIYF
V gene: TRBV5-4; D gene: NA; clone size: NA; J gene: TRBJ2-7; CDR3 DNA: TGTGCCAGCAGCTTGTACGACATGGCCTACGAGCAGTACTTC; CDR3 protein: CASSLYDMAYEQYF
V gene: TRBV5-4; D gene: NA; clone size: NA; J gene: TRBJ2-2; CDR3 DNA: TGTGCCAGCAGCTTGTTAGGTGGGAGCTGGAACACCGGGGAGCTGTTTTTT; CDR3 protein: CASSLLGGSWNTGELFF
V gene: TRBV2; D gene: TRBD2; clone size: once; J gene: TRBJ2-7; CDR3 DNA: TGTGCCAGCGGCGGGACTATCTCCTACGAGCAGTACTTC; CDR3 protein: CASGGTISYEQYF
V gene: TRBV27; D gene: NA; clone size: NA; J gene: TRBJ2-2; CDR3 DNA: TGTGCCAGCAGTACGGGACTGAACACCGGGGAGCTGTTTTTT; CDR3 protein: CASSTGLNTGELFF
V gene: TRBV19; D gene: TRBD1; clone size: once; J gene: TRBJ2-7; CDR3 DNA: TGTGCCAGTAGCATAGACAGGGGGCGCGAGCAGTACTTC; CDR3 protein: CASSIDRGREQYF
V gene: TRBV28; D gene: NA; clone size: NA; J gene: TRBJ1-5; CDR3 DNA: TGTGCCAGCAGTCCGCGGTTGTCCTACCTTAATCAGCCCCAGCATTTT; CDR3 protein: CASSPRLSYLNQPQHF
V gene: TRBV27; D gene: TRBD1; clone size: NA; J gene: TRBJ2-1; CDR3 DNA: TGTGCCAGCAGTCCCGACAGGGACCCACTCTACAATGAGCAGTTCTTC; CDR3 protein: CASSPDRDPLYNEQFF
V gene: TRBV30; D gene: NA; clone size: NA; J gene: TRBJ1-6; CDR3 DNA: TGTGCCTGGAGTGTACAGCATTCACCCCTCCACTTT; CDR3 protein: CAWSVQHSPLHF
V gene: TRBV7-9; D gene: NA; clone size: NA; J gene: TRBJ2-5; CDR3 DNA: TGTGCCAGCTCGGGGAAAAGAGAGACCCAGTACTTC; CDR3 protein: CASSGKRETQYF
V gene: TRBV24-1; D gene: TRBD2; clone size: NA; J gene: TRBJ2-1; CDR3 DNA: TGTGCCACCAGTGATTTGGTCACTAGCGGAAACTACCCCTCCTACAATGAGCAGTTCTTC; CDR3 protein: CATSDLVTSGNYPSYNEQFF
V gene: TRBV18; D gene: TRBD1; clone size: NA; J gene: TRBJ1-1; CDR3 DNA: TGTGCCAGCTCACCAAGGCAGGGGGCGGACACTGAAGCTTTCTTT; CDR3 protein: CASSPRQGADTEAFF
V gene: TRBV11-1; D gene: TRBD1; clone size: once; J gene: TRBJ2-1; CDR3 DNA: TGTGCCAGCAGCTCCGGACCCGACAGGGTGGTGTTCTTC; CDR3 protein: CASSSGPDRVVFF
V gene: TRBV6-2/TRBV6-3; D gene: TRBD2; clone size: NA; J gene: TRBJ2-7; CDR3 DNA: TGTGCCAGCAGTTTCCTCGGTAGCGGGATCAGCGAGCAGTACTTC; CDR3 protein: CASSFLGSGISEQYF
V gene: TRBV4-2; D gene: NA; clone size: NA; J gene: TRBJ2-2; CDR3 DNA: TGTGCCAGCAGCCAGGGAGACCAAGGAACCGGGGAGCTGTTTTTT; CDR3 protein: CASSQGDQGTGELFF
V gene: TRBV7-6; D gene: NA; clone size: NA; J gene: TRBJ1-3; CDR3 DNA: TGTGCCAGCAGCTTAAACCCGGGAGTCTCTGGAAACACCATATATTTT; CDR3 protein: CASSLNPGVSGNTIYF
V gene: TRBV2; D gene: NA; clone size: NA; J gene: TRBJ1-1; CDR3 DNA: TGTGCCAGCAGTGCGCCAGGGCCTCCGACGGGAGCTTTCTTT; CDR3 protein: CASSAPGPPTGAFF
V gene: TRBV4-2; D gene: TRBD2; clone size: once; J gene: TRBJ2-1; CDR3 DNA: TGTGCCAGCAGCCAAGGAATCGGGACTAGCGGTAGCTCCTACAATGAGCAGTTCTTC; CDR3 protein: CASSQGIGTSGSSYNEQFF